This entry lists 4 T cell receptor beta chains sequenced from one sample in a study of beta chain features in type 1 diabetes listed by TCRdb under 2018. Library prep was done by the immunoSEQ multiplex PCR assay. All of the isolated RNA was reverse transcribed with the High Capacity cDNA Reverse Transcription Kit, so expressed TCRB transcripts were sequenced. TCRdb carries this immuneACCESS record with in-frame sequences only. Its versions omit some clonotypes, under half of them owing to an unresolved V gene in the studies checked, with the rest unexplained. The sample records around 500,000 clones, around 28% of which are singletons. The leading ten clones occupy 0.05% to 0.065% of the sample. The sequenced sample was naive CD4+ T cells from blood. The sample's cell subset or site, from its label and the paper: true naive CD4+ T cells. The receptor source for this set is a man aged 18 to 30 in good health.

This clone was counted between two and nine times. The sample has other DNA sequences that encode this CDR3 too. The J gene is TRBJ2-3, the V gene TRBV5-1, with 7 bases fitting TRBD1. V lost 0 bases to trimming and J lost 4 bases; unmatched junction nucleotides: 2. CDR1 SGHRS and CDR2 YFSETQ come from the germline V gene. CDR3 length: 14 amino acids. Here the CDR3 reads CASSLGQGADTQYF. For the CDR3, the DNA is TGCGCCAGCAGCTTGGGACAGGGCGCAGATACGCAGTATTTT.

The rearrangement uses TRBV7-2 and TRBJ2-7; 9 bases line up with TRBD2. CDR1 and CDR2 (germline): SGHTA, FQGNSA. The CDR3 consists of 15 residues. The trim removed 1 base at V and 5 bases at J, leaving 6 bases unmatched. The CDR3 DNA follows: TGTGCCAGCAGCTTAGGAGGCGGGAGGGCCCACGAGCAGTACTTC. Translated: CASSLGGGRAHEQYF.

The rearrangement joins TRBV7-9 to TRBJ1-1; no clear D gene. This CDR3 region has 13 residues. Germline CDR1 and CDR2: SEHNR and FQNEAQ (reference sequence). The V end lost 5 bases, the J end lost 4 bases, and 11 bases lay between the germline ends. The CDR3 nucleotides read TGTGCCAGCAGCAGTACAAGGGCCACTGAAGCTTTCTTT. Its translation is CASSSTRATEAFF. The whole variable domain, remainder taken from reference TRBV7-9 and TRBJ1-1, is DTGVSQNPRHKITKRGQNVTFRCDPISEHNRLYWYRQTLGQGPEFLTYFQNEAQLEKSRLLSDRFSAERPKGSFSTLEIQRTEQGDSAMYLCASSSTRATEAFFGQGTRLTVV.

This chain connects TRBV9 to TRBJ2-3; TRBD2 matches at 9 bases. Germline CDR1 and CDR2: SGDLS and YYNGEE. V shed 4 bases and J 4 bases; nucleotides not matched to a gene: 4. This CDR3 comprises 14 residues. As DNA, the CDR3 is TGTGCCAGCAGCCCCCGGACTAGCGCAGATACGCAGTATTTT. Its protein is CASSPRTSADTQYF. Supplemented by reference TRBV9 and TRBJ2-3, the full variable domain reads DSGVTQTPKHLITATGQRVTLRCSPRSGDLSVYWYQQSLDQGLQFLIQYYNGEERAKGNILERFSAQQFPDLHSELNLSSLELGDSALYFCASSPRTSADTQYFGPGTRLTVL.